This T cell receptor beta chain stems from a study of control samples from healthy donors and cancer patients. Sequenced by immunoSEQ multiplex PCR; TCRdb stores in-frame clones only, minus some. Here the sample spans roughly 100,000 clones, around 82% being singletons. The V gene's germline CDR1 is MDHEN and CDR2 SYDVKM. There are 15 residues in the CDR3. Trimming removed 4 bases from V and 2 bases from J, with 9 bases in between. The sequencing sample was made of blood. The receptor was derived from a woman aged 50 to 60 in good health. This chain connects TRBV28 to TRBJ1-6; the D is unclear. In DNA, the CDR3 is TGTGCCAGCAGTTCCACGGTGGCCTATAATTCACCCCTCCACTTT. As protein: CASSSTVAYNSPLHF.